The following is a TCR beta chain sequence with its context. Its antigen is undetermined. The data were taken from a study of T cell responses to AZD1222 COVID-19 vaccine. J lost 7 bases, V lost 3 bases, and 11 bases had no gene match. CDR3 length equals 17 residues. Germline loops: CDR1 SGHDN, CDR2 FVKESK. Regarding the study as a whole: Spike-specific TCR breadth and depth rose after two AZD1222 doses.

TCRdb keeps only in-frame clones here, not all; method: immunoSEQ multiplex PCR. The repertoire holds about 110,000 clones, with about 93% as singletons. The sequence was collected from an adult in good health. This sample comprised peripheral blood, obtained on day 0 of AZD1222 vaccination. This chain joins TRBV14 and TRBJ2-2, with TRBD2 matching 10 bases. The CDR3 sequence: CASSQEPSGGFGGELFF. The CDR3 DNA sequence: TGTGCCAGCAGCCAGGAACCTAGCGGGGGCTTTGGCGGGGAGCTGTTTTTT.